A selection of T cell receptor beta chains follows, all from one sample in a study of blood T cell repertoires in COVID-19. This table comes from immunoSEQ multiplex PCR, and its TCRdb copy is limited to in-frame clones, with some not included. This table holds a few hundred thousand clones, around 87% found once. The specimen was peripheral blood. These receptor sequences come from a woman aged 50 to 60 with acute or convalescent COVID-19. Both conserved end residues are part of each CDR3. A D gene is named only where the DNA matches it firmly. Where a row states a size, it is once, few, many or the class of an expanded clone; other rows omit it.

TGTGCCAGCAGAAGGGGACTAGCGGCCCTTTACAATGAGCAGTTCTTC	CASRRGLAALYNEQFF	TRBD2	-	TRBV27	TRBJ2-1
TGCGCCAGCAGCTGGGGTGGCGGGACAGGGGGAGCAGATACGCAGTATTTT	CASSWGGGTGGADTQYF	TRBD1	-	TRBV5-1	TRBJ2-3
TGTGCCAGCAGTTCGGGGGGCCCGGCGGACACCATATATTTT	CASSSGGPADTIYF	-	-	TRBV28	TRBJ1-3
TGTGCCAGCAGCCGACTCTACGAGCAGTACTTC	CASSRLYEQYF	-	-	TRBV6-2/TRBV6-3	TRBJ2-7
TGTGCCACCAGCAGAGGGCTAATTATCCGGGACAGGGCCTACGAGCAGTACTTC	CATSRGLIIRDRAYEQYF	TRBD1	-	TRBV15	TRBJ2-7
TGTGCCAGCAGCGGCAGCGCGGGGGGAAGCAATCAGCCCCAGCATTTT	CASSGSAGGSNQPQHF	-	-	TRBV9	TRBJ1-5
TGTGCCAGCAGCCACGGGGGGTTGAACACTGAAGCTTTCTTT	CASSHGGLNTEAFF	-	once	TRBV6-5	TRBJ1-1
TGTGCCAGCGGCCTCCTCCTGCCTTCCTACGAGCAGTACTTC	CASGLLLPSYEQYF	-	-	TRBV28	TRBJ2-7
TGTGCCAGCAGTTTCCTCAATCAGCCCCAGCATTTT	CASSFLNQPQHF	-	-	TRBV28	TRBJ1-5
TGTGCCAGCAGCTCAAGACTAGCGGGAGGGCCCTTCGCACAAGAGACCCAGTACTTC	CASSSRLAGGPFAQETQYF	TRBD2	-	TRBV11-2	TRBJ2-5
TGTGCCAGCAGCCGTCTCTCAGGGGGCTCCTACGAGCAGTACTTC	CASSRLSGGSYEQYF	TRBD1	few	TRBV3-1/TRBV3-2	TRBJ2-7
TGTGCCAGTAACCCGACAGGGGTCGAAAAACTGTTTTTT	CASNPTGVEKLFF	TRBD1	-	TRBV19	TRBJ1-4
TGTGCCAGCAGGGGACAACCCTATGGCTACACCTTC	CASRGQPYGYTF	-	-	TRBV27	TRBJ1-2
TGTGCCAGCAGCTCCGGACAGGGGGCCGGACTAGCAGTCAATGAGCAGTTCTTC	CASSSGQGAGLAVNEQFF	TRBD1	-	TRBV7-2	TRBJ2-1
TGTGCCAGCAAGGCGGGCGGATACCCGTACGAGCAGTACTTC	CASKAGGYPYEQYF	-	once	TRBV7-2	TRBJ2-7
TGTGCCAGCAGCACACAGGTGGAGACTTTCGATGAGCAGTTCTTC	CASSTQVETFDEQFF	-	-	TRBV7-8	TRBJ2-1
TGTGCCACCAGCACTAGAACGGACAGGAATGAAAAACTGTTTTTT	CATSTRTDRNEKLFF	TRBD1	-	TRBV15	TRBJ1-4
TGTGCCAGCTCGCCCGGACAGGGGGCGAATGAAAAACTGTTTTTT	CASSPGQGANEKLFF	TRBD1	-	TRBV18	TRBJ1-4
TGCGCCAGCAGCTTGGAAAGGACAAACAGGAACACTGAAGCTTTCTTT	CASSLERTNRNTEAFF	-	once	TRBV5-1	TRBJ1-1
TGTGCCAGCAGTCCCTCGGTTGTAAACACCATATATTTT	CASSPSVVNTIYF	-	-	TRBV6-6	TRBJ1-3
TGTGCCACGGGAAGCGGGAGCGGGGAGACCCAGTACTTC	CATGSGSGETQYF	TRBD2	-	TRBV15	TRBJ2-5
TGTGCCAGCAGTGACGATCGCCTAGCGGGAGATTCGGTCCATGAGCAGTTCTTC	CASSDDRLAGDSVHEQFF	TRBD2	-	TRBV6-4	TRBJ2-1
TGTGCCAGTAGTCCAGCCGACGGGTGGCACTATGGCTACACCTTC	CASSPADGWHYGYTF	-	-	TRBV19	TRBJ1-2
TGCGCCAGCAGCAAAAGCCTAGCGATGGGCACAGATACGCAGTATTTT	CASSKSLAMGTDTQYF	-	-	TRBV4-1	TRBJ2-3
TGTGCCAGCAGCCTCCTAGCTAACTACAATGAGCAGTTCTTC	CASSLLANYNEQFF	-	-	TRBV4-2	TRBJ2-1
TGTGCCAGCAGTCCCCGACACAACCTGGCTGGAAACACCATATATTTT	CASSPRHNLAGNTIYF	-	-	TRBV28	TRBJ1-3
TGTGCCAGCAGCTTTTCTTACACCGGGGAGCTGTTTTTT	CASSFSYTGELFF	-	many	TRBV7-3	TRBJ2-2
TGTGCCTGGGACGGGACAGGGGGCGCGGGGGAGCTGTTTTTT	CAWDGTGGAGELFF	TRBD1	once	TRBV30	TRBJ2-2
TGTGCCAGCAGCCTCGCTAGCGGGATAGGTAGTACCGAGCAGTACTTC	CASSLASGIGSTEQYF	TRBD2	-	TRBV14	TRBJ2-7
TGTGCCAGCAGTTCTCCCGGGACAATCCATGGCTACGAGCAGTACTTC	CASSSPGTIHGYEQYF	-	-	TRBV28	TRBJ2-7
TGTGCCAGCAGCGTAGCCGGGACAGCGAACACCGGGGAGCTGTTTTTT	CASSVAGTANTGELFF	TRBD1	once	TRBV9	TRBJ2-2
TGTGCCAGCAGATGGGACAGGGTCAATTCACCCCTCCACTTT	CASRWDRVNSPLHF	TRBD1	-	TRBV27	TRBJ1-6
TGTGCCAGCAGACCCAAACCAAGCCGTTACGAGCAGTACTTC	CASRPKPSRYEQYF	-	-	TRBV6-5	TRBJ2-7
TGCGCCAGCAGCCAAGGGCCGTACGAGCAGTACTTC	CASSQGPYEQYF	-	-	TRBV4-1	TRBJ2-7
TGTGCCAGCAGCCGCCCAGGGGAAGGGAACATTCAGTACTTC	CASSRPGEGNIQYF	-	-	TRBV9	TRBJ2-4
TGTGCCAGTAGTTCCCACTCTGGAAACACCATATATTTT	CASSSHSGNTIYF	-	-	TRBV19	TRBJ1-3
TGCGCCAGCTCCTTAGCGGGGAGGCTGGGTGAAAAACTGTTTTTT	CASSLAGRLGEKLFF	-	-	TRBV5-1	TRBJ1-4
TGTGCCAGCAGCCAAGAACATACAGGGGATACTGAAGCTTTCTTT	CASSQEHTGDTEAFF	TRBD1	-	TRBV3-1/TRBV3-2	TRBJ1-1
TGTGCCAGCAGCCCTTCCTGGACTAGCGGAGAAGGGACCCAGTACTTC	CASSPSWTSGEGTQYF	TRBD2	-	TRBV4-2	TRBJ2-5
TGTGCCAGCAGCAATAGCAGGAGGGGCTCCTACGAGCAGTACTTC	CASSNSRRGSYEQYF	-	once	TRBV7-8	TRBJ2-7
TGCGCCAGCAGCTTGGTGGGGACAGGGTACAATGAGCAGTTCTTC	CASSLVGTGYNEQFF	TRBD1	-	TRBV5-1	TRBJ2-1
TGTGCCAGCAGCCATGTGGAGCGGGAGCAGTACTTC	CASSHVEREQYF	-	-	TRBV3-1/TRBV3-2	TRBJ2-7
TGTGCCAGCAGTCCGTCGGTCTCCAATGAAAAACTGTTTTTT	CASSPSVSNEKLFF	-	-	TRBV6-5	TRBJ1-4
TGCAGCGTCACGGGGACAGGGGCGATCACAGATACGCAGTATTTT	CSVTGTGAITDTQYF	TRBD1	once	TRBV29-1	TRBJ2-3
TGTGCCAGCAGTTATATGGCGGGAGTAGGATACGAGCAGTACTTC	CASSYMAGVGYEQYF	TRBD2	-	TRBV6-2/TRBV6-3	TRBJ2-7